Listed below are T cell receptor beta chains from one sample, sequenced in a study of beta chain features in type 1 diabetes. Measured with immunoSEQ multiplex PCR; TCRdb has only the in-frame clones, and not every one. Found here are tens of thousands of clones, over 50% of them singletons; the top ten hold around 2.2%. The specimen was Tregs from blood. Receptor source: a woman between 18 and 30 years old in good health. Both conserved end residues are part of each CDR3. The D gene is left open where the match is weak. The listing skips clone size in some rows; elsewhere it reads once, few, many or a size class.

d_call: TRBD1
j_call: TRBJ2-6
clone_size: .
v_call: TRBV7-3
cdr3_aa: CASSPQGATANVLTF
cdr3_nt: TGTGCCAGCAGCCCCCAGGGGGCTACGGCCAACGTCCTGACTTTC

d_call: TRBD2
j_call: TRBJ2-1
clone_size: .
v_call: TRBV6-1
cdr3_aa: CASRPSGGRSYEQFF
cdr3_nt: TGTGCCAGCAGACCTAGCGGGGGCCGGAGCTATGAGCAGTTCTTC

d_call: .
j_call: TRBJ2-7
clone_size: .
v_call: TRBV23-1
cdr3_aa: CASSQPLSRRADYEQYF
cdr3_nt: TGCGCCAGCAGTCAACCCTTGTCTCGCAGGGCGGACTACGAGCAGTACTTC

d_call: TRBD1
j_call: TRBJ2-3
clone_size: .
v_call: TRBV7-9
cdr3_aa: CASSLARQGPTDTQYF
cdr3_nt: TGTGCCAGCAGCTTAGCGCGACAGGGCCCTACAGATACGCAGTATTTT

d_call: .
j_call: TRBJ1-1
clone_size: once
v_call: TRBV5-1
cdr3_aa: CASSLGQASRDTEAFF
cdr3_nt: TGCGCCAGCAGCTTGGGACAGGCCTCAAGGGACACTGAAGCTTTCTTT

d_call: TRBD2
j_call: TRBJ2-3
clone_size: .
v_call: TRBV7-9
cdr3_aa: CASSTQTSGRTDTQYF
cdr3_nt: TGTGCCAGCAGCACCCAGACTAGCGGGAGGACAGATACGCAGTATTTT

d_call: .
j_call: TRBJ2-1
clone_size: .
v_call: TRBV5-1
cdr3_aa: CASRDTRGNEQFF
cdr3_nt: TGCGCCAGCAGAGATACTAGAGGCAATGAGCAGTTCTTC

d_call: .
j_call: TRBJ2-5
clone_size: few
v_call: TRBV5-1
cdr3_aa: CASRKLQGKTQYF
cdr3_nt: TGCGCCAGCAGGAAGCTCCAGGGGAAGACCCAGTACTTC

d_call: TRBD2
j_call: TRBJ2-7
clone_size: .
v_call: TRBV19
cdr3_aa: CASSIGGTGTSGMGQQYF
cdr3_nt: TGTGCCAGTAGTATAGGAGGGACCGGGACTAGCGGTATGGGGCAGCAGTACTTC

d_call: TRBD1
j_call: TRBJ2-5
clone_size: .
v_call: TRBV5-1
cdr3_aa: CASSLLGGQGVPETQYF
cdr3_nt: TGCGCCAGCAGCTTGTTGGGGGGACAGGGTGTTCCAGAGACCCAGTACTTC

d_call: TRBD1
j_call: TRBJ1-1
clone_size: .
v_call: TRBV10-3
cdr3_aa: CAISEPSDRAEAFF
cdr3_nt: TGTGCCATCAGTGAGCCCTCCGACAGGGCTGAAGCTTTCTTT

d_call: TRBD1
j_call: TRBJ2-3
clone_size: few
v_call: TRBV29-1
cdr3_aa: CSVERQGADTQYF
cdr3_nt: TGCAGCGTCGAAAGACAGGGGGCAGATACGCAGTATTTT

d_call: TRBD1
j_call: TRBJ1-3
clone_size: .
v_call: TRBV9
cdr3_aa: CASSPYDRGSAGNTIYF
cdr3_nt: TGTGCCAGCAGCCCTTACGACAGGGGTAGTGCTGGAAACACCATATATTTT

d_call: .
j_call: TRBJ2-7
clone_size: .
v_call: TRBV10-3
cdr3_aa: CASSRRQDYEQYF
cdr3_nt: TGTGCCAGCAGCCGAAGGCAGGACTACGAGCAGTACTTC

d_call: .
j_call: TRBJ2-5
clone_size: few
v_call: TRBV30
cdr3_aa: CAWSRRGGETQYF
cdr3_nt: TGTGCCTGGAGTAGGAGGGGGGGAGAGACCCAGTACTTC

d_call: TRBD1
j_call: TRBJ2-2
clone_size: few
v_call: TRBV7-9
cdr3_aa: CASSPRQGFNTGELFF
cdr3_nt: TGTGCCAGCAGCCCACGACAGGGTTTTAACACCGGGGAGCTGTTTTTT

d_call: TRBD2
j_call: TRBJ2-7
clone_size: .
v_call: TRBV4-1
cdr3_aa: CASSQAGGVGYEQYF
cdr3_nt: TGCGCCAGCAGCCAAGCGGGAGGGGTTGGCTACGAGCAGTACTTC

d_call: .
j_call: TRBJ1-6
clone_size: .
v_call: TRBV2
cdr3_aa: CASNDGGSRSPLHF
cdr3_nt: TGTGCCAGCAACGATGGAGGGTCAAGATCACCCCTCCACTTT

d_call: .
j_call: TRBJ1-1
clone_size: few
v_call: TRBV6-6
cdr3_aa: CASSSELGNTEAFF
cdr3_nt: TGTGCCAGCAGTTCGGAGTTGGGGAACACTGAAGCTTTCTTT

d_call: .
j_call: TRBJ2-3
clone_size: few
v_call: TRBV7-3
cdr3_aa: CASSPALTGTDTQYF
cdr3_nt: TGTGCCAGCAGCCCCGCCCTAACTGGTACAGATACGCAGTATTTT

d_call: .
j_call: TRBJ2-7
clone_size: .
v_call: TRBV7-6
cdr3_aa: CASSLALRSEQYF
cdr3_nt: TGTGCCAGCAGCTTAGCTTTGCGGAGCGAGCAGTACTTC

d_call: .
j_call: TRBJ1-2
clone_size: few
v_call: TRBV12-5
cdr3_aa: CASGLQPIGPGGYTF
cdr3_nt: TGTGCTAGTGGTTTACAGCCCATCGGTCCAGGGGGCTACACCTTC

d_call: .
j_call: TRBJ1-2
clone_size: .
v_call: TRBV7-9
cdr3_aa: CASSAQGYYGYTF
cdr3_nt: TGTGCCAGCAGCGCACAGGGTTACTATGGCTACACCTTC

d_call: .
j_call: TRBJ1-2
clone_size: few
v_call: TRBV2
cdr3_aa: CASSVGELYGYTF
cdr3_nt: TGTGCCAGCAGTGTAGGGGAACTCTATGGCTACACCTTC

d_call: .
j_call: TRBJ1-6
clone_size: .
v_call: TRBV7-9
cdr3_aa: CASSQTAGANSPLHF
cdr3_nt: TGTGCCAGCAGCCAGACGGCAGGGGCTAATTCACCCCTCCACTTT

d_call: TRBD2
j_call: TRBJ2-4
clone_size: .
v_call: TRBV2
cdr3_aa: CASSLAGGNIQYF
cdr3_nt: TGTGCCAGCAGCCTTGCCGGGGGGAACATTCAGTACTTC

d_call: TRBD1
j_call: TRBJ2-7
clone_size: .
v_call: TRBV29-1
cdr3_aa: CSVVRDREFNEQYF
cdr3_nt: TGCAGCGTTGTCCGGGACAGGGAGTTCAACGAGCAGTACTTC

d_call: .
j_call: TRBJ2-1
clone_size: .
v_call: TRBV6-1
cdr3_aa: CAAEMRYNEQFF
cdr3_nt: TGTGCCGCAGAAATGAGGTACAATGAGCAGTTCTTC

d_call: .
j_call: TRBJ2-7
clone_size: few
v_call: TRBV6-5
cdr3_aa: CASSYSRDVYEQYF
cdr3_nt: TGTGCCAGCAGTTACTCCCGAGATGTCTACGAGCAGTACTTC

d_call: .
j_call: TRBJ1-2
clone_size: few
v_call: TRBV19
cdr3_aa: CASSIRRGDTGYTF
cdr3_nt: TGTGCCAGTAGTATAAGGAGAGGGGACACTGGCTACACCTTC

d_call: TRBD1
j_call: TRBJ2-7
clone_size: few
v_call: TRBV6-5
cdr3_aa: CASRVGQGGEEQYF
cdr3_nt: TGTGCCAGCAGGGTGGGACAGGGGGGAGAAGAGCAGTACTTC

d_call: TRBD2
j_call: TRBJ2-2
clone_size: .
v_call: TRBV7-9
cdr3_aa: CASGSGLAGAGELFF
cdr3_nt: TGTGCCAGCGGATCGGGACTAGCGGGGGCCGGGGAGCTGTTTTTT

d_call: .
j_call: TRBJ1-4
clone_size: .
v_call: TRBV4-1
cdr3_aa: CASSQVHRASEKLFF
cdr3_nt: TGCGCCAGCAGCCAAGTCCACAGGGCAAGTGAAAAACTGTTTTTT

d_call: .
j_call: TRBJ1-5
clone_size: few
v_call: TRBV4-1
cdr3_aa: CASSQDGHSNQPQHF
cdr3_nt: TGCGCCAGCAGCCAAGACGGACATAGCAATCAGCCCCAGCATTTT

d_call: TRBD1
j_call: TRBJ1-3
clone_size: medium-sized
v_call: TRBV4-2
cdr3_aa: CASSQLSGTGNTIYF
cdr3_nt: TGTGCCAGCAGCCAACTTTCCGGGACAGGGAACACCATATATTTT

d_call: TRBD2
j_call: TRBJ2-7
clone_size: few
v_call: TRBV5-1
cdr3_aa: CASSGGLAAAYEQYF
cdr3_nt: TGCGCCAGCAGCGGGGGACTAGCGGCCGCCTACGAGCAGTACTTC

d_call: .
j_call: TRBJ2-1
clone_size: .
v_call: TRBV11-2
cdr3_aa: CASSLDHSYNEQFF
cdr3_nt: TGTGCCAGCAGCTTAGACCACTCCTACAATGAGCAGTTCTTC

d_call: TRBD2
j_call: TRBJ2-3
clone_size: few
v_call: TRBV9
cdr3_aa: CASSVDRGGSRKTDTQYF
cdr3_nt: TGTGCCAGCAGCGTAGATCGGGGGGGCTCCCGGAAGACAGATACGCAGTATTTT

d_call: TRBD1
j_call: TRBJ1-2
clone_size: .
v_call: TRBV7-9
cdr3_aa: CASSLQGEGGYTF
cdr3_nt: TGTGCCAGCAGCCTACAGGGGGAGGGTGGCTACACCTTC

d_call: .
j_call: TRBJ2-3
clone_size: .
v_call: TRBV6-1
cdr3_aa: CASSGRGSKLDTQYF
cdr3_nt: TGTGCCAGCAGTGGGAGAGGTTCCAAGTTGGATACGCAGTATTTT

d_call: .
j_call: TRBJ2-3
clone_size: once
v_call: TRBV6-6
cdr3_aa: CATRGTGTILGYTQYF
cdr3_nt: TGTGCCACCCGGGGTACCGGGACAATTTTGGGATACACGCAGTATTTT

d_call: .
j_call: TRBJ2-7
clone_size: .
v_call: TRBV10-3
cdr3_aa: CAISESTSNEQYF
cdr3_nt: TGTGCCATCAGTGAGTCGACTAGTAACGAGCAGTACTTC

d_call: .
j_call: TRBJ2-5
clone_size: .
v_call: TRBV4-1
cdr3_aa: CASSLRDQETQYF
cdr3_nt: TGCGCCAGCAGCCTCCGGGACCAAGAGACCCAGTACTTC

d_call: TRBD1
j_call: TRBJ2-7
clone_size: .
v_call: TRBV7-9
cdr3_aa: CASRRTGAYEQYF
cdr3_nt: TGTGCCAGCAGGCGGACAGGGGCCTACGAGCAGTACTTC

d_call: .
j_call: TRBJ2-3
clone_size: few
v_call: TRBV7-2
cdr3_aa: CASSTTLGRPTDTQYF
cdr3_nt: TGTGCCAGCAGCACGACCCTGGGGAGGCCCACAGATACGCAGTATTTT

d_call: TRBD1
j_call: TRBJ2-7
clone_size: .
v_call: TRBV5-1
cdr3_aa: CASSLVPGGQGLPYEQYF
cdr3_nt: TGCGCCAGCAGCTTGGTGCCCGGGGGACAGGGGTTGCCCTACGAGCAGTACTTC

d_call: .
j_call: TRBJ1-3
clone_size: .
v_call: TRBV18
cdr3_aa: CASRLGGGPTGNTIYF
cdr3_nt: TGTGCCAGCCGCCTGGGGGGAGGCCCGACTGGAAACACCATATATTTT

d_call: .
j_call: TRBJ1-1
clone_size: few
v_call: TRBV18
cdr3_aa: CASSPTTGTEAFF
cdr3_nt: TGTGCCAGCTCACCAACGACGGGGACTGAAGCTTTCTTT

d_call: TRBD2
j_call: TRBJ2-3
clone_size: .
v_call: TRBV7-2
cdr3_aa: CASNLAGGPVDTQYF
cdr3_nt: TGTGCCAGCAACCTAGCGGGGGGGCCAGTAGATACGCAGTATTTT

d_call: TRBD2
j_call: TRBJ2-1
clone_size: .
v_call: TRBV5-1
cdr3_aa: CASRSVGASGGSSSYNEQFF
cdr3_nt: TGCGCCAGTCGGTCGGTCGGCGCTAGCGGGGGGTCGAGCTCCTACAATGAGCAGTTCTTC

d_call: .
j_call: TRBJ2-5
clone_size: few
v_call: TRBV27
cdr3_aa: CASSLSYQETQYF
cdr3_nt: TGTGCCAGCAGTTTATCCTACCAAGAGACCCAGTACTTC

d_call: .
j_call: TRBJ2-7
clone_size: .
v_call: TRBV7-9
cdr3_aa: CASSSTGRDYTYEQYF
cdr3_nt: TGTGCCAGCAGCTCTACGGGGCGGGATTACACCTACGAGCAGTACTTC

d_call: TRBD1
j_call: TRBJ1-2
clone_size: once
v_call: TRBV5-4
cdr3_aa: CASSPGTGLSYGYTF
cdr3_nt: TGTGCCAGCAGCCCCGGGACAGGCCTTTCCTATGGCTACACCTTC

d_call: TRBD1
j_call: TRBJ2-7
clone_size: few
v_call: TRBV29-1
cdr3_aa: CSVVNRGYEQYF
cdr3_nt: TGCAGCGTTGTCAACAGGGGCTACGAGCAGTACTTC

d_call: .
j_call: TRBJ2-5
clone_size: .
v_call: TRBV6-5
cdr3_aa: CASRGTFETQYF
cdr3_nt: TGTGCCAGCAGAGGGACATTTGAGACCCAGTACTTC

d_call: .
j_call: TRBJ2-2
clone_size: .
v_call: TRBV30
cdr3_aa: CAWSGSSGMVTGELFF
cdr3_nt: TGTGCCTGGAGTGGCTCCTCCGGGATGGTCACCGGGGAGCTGTTTTTT

d_call: TRBD2
j_call: TRBJ2-5
clone_size: .
v_call: TRBV5-4
cdr3_aa: CASSLDLAGTETQYF
cdr3_nt: TGTGCCAGCAGCTTGGATCTAGCGGGTACAGAGACCCAGTACTTC